This T cell receptor beta chain was identified during a study of T cell responses to AZD1222 COVID-19 vaccine (dated by TCRdb to about 2021). Broadly, across the study: AZD1222 recipients with second doses at about 4 weeks or about 12 weeks were pooled, because spike-specific TCR depth and breadth did not differ between schedules. A total of 230 to 250 trial participants underwent TCR sequencing, of whom 207 received two doses of AZD1222 and some 26 received two doses of the MenACWY control vaccine. Trial participants were enrolled by age into subgroups of 18-55, 56-69 and 70-plus years, and 148, 28 and 57 TCR-sequenced participants, respectively, were included in these subgroups.

Explained via the paper, the time point label denotes: baseline before first vaccination. The vaccinee samples were drawn from two UK trials, COV001 and COV002, one of which was a single-blind randomized controlled phase 2/3 trial testing AZD1222 (ChAdOx1 nCoV-19) in healthy adults. For TCRbeta chain sequencing, PBMC samples from trial participants were taken at day 0 and at day 28 after the second dose. General findings and caveats noted by the study authors: Most participants were white British and females outnumbered males, and the authors suggested that clonal diversity may have been underestimated. CD4 TCRs associated with the vaccine covered the entire spike protein, and the dominant responses were in regions 160-218 and 743-854. The 56-69-year group was small, and its depth increase did not reach significance, likely because of low power. No day 14 peak-response samples were available, so repertoires were characterized only after the peak T cell response. After two AZD1222 doses, spike-specific TCR breadth and depth were significantly higher than at day 0 and than in MenACWY recipients. Reportedly, close to half of the unique spike-specific TCRs recognized epitopes lying outside the regions that are mutated in the B.1.351 and B.1.1.7 variants. Conclusions about previously exposed vaccinees are limited because only a handful of AZD1222 recipients were SARS-CoV-2 seropositive at baseline.

The CDR3 regions of human TCRbeta chains were analyzed by immunosequencing. The original methods were these. TCRs in the repertoires were compared against a reference library of SARS-CoV-2-specific TCRs that had been generated with the MIRA antigen-specificity platform. Breadth was defined as the fraction of unique TCRs that were SARS-CoV-2-associated, and depth was defined as the fraction of total T cells that were SARS-CoV-2-associated. Using the MIRA data, each spike-specific TCR was mapped to the spike region that the TCR reacts to and placed in a CD4 or CD8 class. Log10-transformed breadth and depth values were compared by one-way ANOVA with Sidak's multiple comparisons tests. As stored in TCRdb, this immuneACCESS dataset retains in-frame rearrangements with V and J assigned. A fraction of the clones does not appear; measured against another copy, unresolved V genes explain less than half of the discrepancy, and the remainder lacks a known reason. For V, J and clone size, that table is used; D and trimming come from the DNA. Counted in this sample were approximately 130,000 clones; over 90% of them appeared once. The ten biggest clones cover approximately 0.85% of the sample.

Trimming removed 6 bases from V and 2 bases from J; the gene matches leave 4 bases unexplained. Via the germline V gene, CDR1 is SNHLY and CDR2 FYNNEI. The CDR3 covers 13 residues, taking in both the cysteine and the phenylalanine. Just CDR3 DNA is preserved here, 39 bases in frame from base 1. As concerns this clone: Its antigen is not yet known. No base qualities exist here, and no much larger clone lies one base off it.

This specimen consisted of peripheral blood, obtained on day 0 of AZD1222 vaccination. This chain joins TRBV2 to TRBJ2-7, with TRBD1 matching 7 junction bases. The receptor's source is an adult in good health. CDR3 region: CASRPTGAYEQYF. The DNA sequence reads TGTGCCAGCAGACCCACAGGGGCCTACGAGCAGTACTTC.